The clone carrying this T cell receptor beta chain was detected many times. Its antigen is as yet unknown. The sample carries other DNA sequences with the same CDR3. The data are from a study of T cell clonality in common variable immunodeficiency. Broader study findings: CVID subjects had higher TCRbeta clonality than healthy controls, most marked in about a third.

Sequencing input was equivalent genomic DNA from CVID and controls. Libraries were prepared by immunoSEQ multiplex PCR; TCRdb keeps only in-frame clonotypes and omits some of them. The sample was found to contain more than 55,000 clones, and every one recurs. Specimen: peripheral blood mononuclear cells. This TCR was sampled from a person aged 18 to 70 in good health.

CDR3 bases read: TGTGCCAGCTCACCACCATCGGCTAGCGGGATAACCAATGAG. Translation gives CASSPPSASGITNE. The full CDR3 sequence reads CASSPPSASGITNEQFF. This chain joins TRBV18 and TRBJ2-1; 9 nucleotides line up with TRBD2. The missing CDR3 end, 3 residues past where the read stops, is filled in from the germline J gene. Germline V gene sequence: CDR1 KGHSH, CDR2 LQKENI. The J segment lost 6 bases and the V segment lost 0 bases, leaving 9 bases of the junction unmatched. This CDR3 comprises 17 residues.